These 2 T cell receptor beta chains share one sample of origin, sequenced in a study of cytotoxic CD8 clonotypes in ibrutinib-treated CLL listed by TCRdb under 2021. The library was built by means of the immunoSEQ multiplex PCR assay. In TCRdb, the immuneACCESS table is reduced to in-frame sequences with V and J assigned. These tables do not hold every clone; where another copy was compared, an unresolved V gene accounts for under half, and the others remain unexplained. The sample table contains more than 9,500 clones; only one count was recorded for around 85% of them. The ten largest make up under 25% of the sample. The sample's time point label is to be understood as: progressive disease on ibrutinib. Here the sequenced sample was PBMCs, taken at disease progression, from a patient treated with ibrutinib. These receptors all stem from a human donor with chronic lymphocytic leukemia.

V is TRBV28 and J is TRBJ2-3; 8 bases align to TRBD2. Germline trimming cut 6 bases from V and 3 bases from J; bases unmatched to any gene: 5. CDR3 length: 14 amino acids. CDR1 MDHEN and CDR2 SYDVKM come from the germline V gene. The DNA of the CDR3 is TGTGCCAGCAGGCGGGGGGATCAGACAGATACGCAGTATTTT. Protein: CASRRGDQTDTQYF.

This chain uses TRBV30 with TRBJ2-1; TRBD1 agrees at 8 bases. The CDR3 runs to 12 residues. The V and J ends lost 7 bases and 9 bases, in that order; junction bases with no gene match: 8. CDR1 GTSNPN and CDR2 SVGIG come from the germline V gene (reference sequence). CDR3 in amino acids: CAYGTGGGEQFF. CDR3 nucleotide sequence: TGTGCCTACGGGACAGGTGGCGGTGAGCAGTTCTTC. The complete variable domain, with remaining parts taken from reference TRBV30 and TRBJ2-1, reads SQTIHQWPATLVQPVGSPLSLECTVEGTSNPNLYWYRQAAGRGLQLLFYSVGIGQISSEVPQNLSASRPQDRQFILSSKKLLLSDSGFYLCAYGTGGGEQFFGPGTRLTVL.